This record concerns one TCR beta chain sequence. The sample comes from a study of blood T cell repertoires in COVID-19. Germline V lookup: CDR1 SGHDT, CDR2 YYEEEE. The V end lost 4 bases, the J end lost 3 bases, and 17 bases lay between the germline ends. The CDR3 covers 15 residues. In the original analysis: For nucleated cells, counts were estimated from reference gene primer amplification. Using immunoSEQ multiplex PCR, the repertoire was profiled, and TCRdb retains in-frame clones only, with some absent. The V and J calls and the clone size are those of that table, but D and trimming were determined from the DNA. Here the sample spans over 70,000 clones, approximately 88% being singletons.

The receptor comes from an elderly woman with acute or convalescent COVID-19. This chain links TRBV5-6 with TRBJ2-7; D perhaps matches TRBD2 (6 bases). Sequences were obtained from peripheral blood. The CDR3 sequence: CASSDGGSRGYEQYF. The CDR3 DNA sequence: TGTGCCAGCAGCGATGGGGGGTCTCGAGGCTACGAGCAGTACTTC. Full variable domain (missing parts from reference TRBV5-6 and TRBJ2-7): DAGVTQSPTHLIKTRGQQVTLRCSPKSGHDTVSWYQQALGQGPQFIFQYYEEEERQRGNFPDRFSGHQFPNYSSELNVNALLLGDSALYLCASSDGGSRGYEQYFGPGTRLTVT.